This TCR beta chain derives from a study of blood T cell repertoires in COVID-19. Study overall: The analysed material was cDNA or gDNA that came from T cells, B-cell-depleted T cells, or PBMCs.

Data came from immunoSEQ multiplex PCR; TCRdb stores just in-frame clones and leaves some out. Altogether about 260,000 clones are present, around 87% being singletons, with the ten largest covering 2.3%. The germline gives CDR1 MNHEY, CDR2 SMNVEV (reference sequence). Trimming left V 5 bases short and J 2 bases short, with 13 bases between. The CDR3 is made up of 14 amino acids. Source material: peripheral blood. The chain links TRBV27 to TRBJ2-7, with a tentative D call TRBD2 (6 bases). The sequence was collected from a woman aged 50 to 65 with acute or convalescent COVID-19. CDR3 sequence reads: CASSPRTKTYEQYF. The CDR3 DNA follows: TGTGCCAGCAGTCCACGGACTAAAACCTACGAGCAGTACTTC.